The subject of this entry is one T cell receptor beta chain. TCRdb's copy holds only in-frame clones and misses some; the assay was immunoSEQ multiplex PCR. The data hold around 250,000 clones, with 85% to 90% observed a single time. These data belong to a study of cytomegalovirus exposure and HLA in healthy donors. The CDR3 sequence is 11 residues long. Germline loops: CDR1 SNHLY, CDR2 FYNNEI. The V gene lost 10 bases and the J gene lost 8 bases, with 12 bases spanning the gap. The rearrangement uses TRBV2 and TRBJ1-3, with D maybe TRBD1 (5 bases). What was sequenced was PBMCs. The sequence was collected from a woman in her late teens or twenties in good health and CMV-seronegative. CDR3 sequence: CATGLGDTIYF. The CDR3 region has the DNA TGTGCCACGGGACTTGGGGACACCATATATTTT.